This passage covers 2 T cell receptor beta chains from one sample sequenced in a study of T cell responses to AZD1222 COVID-19 vaccine. Measured with immunoSEQ multiplex PCR; TCRdb has only the in-frame clones, and not every one. The profile shows roughly 150,000 clones, 88% of them singletons. The sample in question was peripheral blood, obtained on day 0 of MenACWY control vaccination. Every receptor here comes from an adult in good health.

This clone was counted between two and nine times. V gene TRBV12-3 or TRBV12-4 combines with J gene TRBJ2-1; tentatively, D is TRBD1 (6 bases). The CDR3 contains 11 residues. V lost 3 bases to trimming and J lost 12 bases, with 9 bases between them. CDR3 in amino acids: CASSLADRQFF. In nucleotides, the CDR3 is TGTGCCAGCAGTTTGGCGGACAGGCAGTTCTTC.

The V and J genes are TRBV6-1 and TRBJ1-2; a weak D match, TRBD1 (5 bases). Germline V gene sequence: CDR1 MNHNS, CDR2 SASEGT. The CDR3 is 17 residues long. Trimming shortened V by 2 bases and J by 2 bases, and 18 bases separated the two germline ends. CDR3 sequence (DNA): TGTGCCAGCAGTGAAAAGAGGGTGTCAGGGATAAACTATGGCTACACCTTC. Translating it yields CASSEKRVSGINYGYTF.